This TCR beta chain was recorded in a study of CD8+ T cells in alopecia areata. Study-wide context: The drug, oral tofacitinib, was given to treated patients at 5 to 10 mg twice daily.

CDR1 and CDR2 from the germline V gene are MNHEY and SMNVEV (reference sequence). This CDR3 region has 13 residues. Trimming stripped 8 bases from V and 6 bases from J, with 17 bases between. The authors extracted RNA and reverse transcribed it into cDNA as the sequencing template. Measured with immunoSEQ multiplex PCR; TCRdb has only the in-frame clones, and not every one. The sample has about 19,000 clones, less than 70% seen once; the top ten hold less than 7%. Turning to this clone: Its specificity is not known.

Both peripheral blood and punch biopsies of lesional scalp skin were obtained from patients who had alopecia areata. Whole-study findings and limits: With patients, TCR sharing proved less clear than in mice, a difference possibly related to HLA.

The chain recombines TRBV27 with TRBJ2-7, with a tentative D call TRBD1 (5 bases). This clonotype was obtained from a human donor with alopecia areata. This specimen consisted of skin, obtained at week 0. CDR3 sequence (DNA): TGTGCCAGCCAAAAGGGGTTCCAGAGCGAGCAGTACTTC. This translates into CASQKGFQSEQYF.